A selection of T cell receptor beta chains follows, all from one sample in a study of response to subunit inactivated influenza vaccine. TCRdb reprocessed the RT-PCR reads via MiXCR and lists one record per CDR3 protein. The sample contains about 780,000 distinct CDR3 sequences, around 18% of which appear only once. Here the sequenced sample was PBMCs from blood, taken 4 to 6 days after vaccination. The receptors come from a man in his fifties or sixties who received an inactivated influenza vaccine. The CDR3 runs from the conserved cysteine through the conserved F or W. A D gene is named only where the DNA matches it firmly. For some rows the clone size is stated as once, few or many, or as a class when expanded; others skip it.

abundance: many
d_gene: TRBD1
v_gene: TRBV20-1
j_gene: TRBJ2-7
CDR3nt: TGCAGTGCTAGCCGGGACAGCTTTTACGAGCAGTACTTC
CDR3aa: CSASRDSFYEQYF

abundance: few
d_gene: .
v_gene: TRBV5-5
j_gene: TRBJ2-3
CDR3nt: TGTGCCAGCAGCTTGCCGCGGGCCAGGGATACGCAGTATTTT
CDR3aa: CASSLPRARDTQYF

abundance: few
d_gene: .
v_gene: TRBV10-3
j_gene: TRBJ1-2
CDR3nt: TGTGCCATCAGTGATAACAGGGAGGGCTATGGCTACACCTTC
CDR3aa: CAISDNREGYGYTF

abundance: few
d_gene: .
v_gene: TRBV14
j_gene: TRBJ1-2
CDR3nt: TGTGCCAGCAGCCAAGGGGGACACCTCTATAACTATGGCTACACCTTC
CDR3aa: CASSQGGHLYNYGYTF

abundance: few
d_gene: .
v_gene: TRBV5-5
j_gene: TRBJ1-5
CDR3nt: TGTGCCAGCAGCAATGGGGGGTATAGCAATCAGCCCCAGCATTTT
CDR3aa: CASSNGGYSNQPQHF

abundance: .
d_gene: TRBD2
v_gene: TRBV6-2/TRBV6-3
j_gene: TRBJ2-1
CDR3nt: TGTGCCAGCAGTTACTCTAGCGGGAGGTGGAATGAGCAGTTCTTC
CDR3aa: CASSYSSGRWNEQFF

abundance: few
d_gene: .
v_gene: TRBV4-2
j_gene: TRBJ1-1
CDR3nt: TGTGCCAGCAGCCAAGAGGGACTTACGAACACTGAAGCTTTCTTT
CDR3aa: CASSQEGLTNTEAFF

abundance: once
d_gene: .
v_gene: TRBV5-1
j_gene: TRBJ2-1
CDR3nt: TGCGCCAGCAGCTTGGCACTTGGGAACAATGAGCAGTTCTTC
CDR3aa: CASSLALGNNEQFF

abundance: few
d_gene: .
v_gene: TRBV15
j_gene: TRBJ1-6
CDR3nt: TGTGCCACCAGCAGAGATCTGGGGAATTCACCCCTCCACTTT
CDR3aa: CATSRDLGNSPLHF

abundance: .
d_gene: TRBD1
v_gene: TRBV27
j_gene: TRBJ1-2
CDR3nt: TGTGCCAGCAGCCCAGGGGGCTTGGGCTATGGCTACACCTTC
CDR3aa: CASSPGGLGYGYTF

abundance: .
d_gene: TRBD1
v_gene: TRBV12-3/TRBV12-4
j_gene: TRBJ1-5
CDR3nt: TGTGCCAGCAGTACCGGACAGGGGCGTTTTCAGCCCCAGCATTTT
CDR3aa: CASSTGQGRFQPQHF

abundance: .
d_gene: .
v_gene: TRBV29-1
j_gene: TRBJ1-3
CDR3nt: TGCAGCGCCGACGGGCCCGGAAACACCATATATTTT
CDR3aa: CSADGPGNTIYF

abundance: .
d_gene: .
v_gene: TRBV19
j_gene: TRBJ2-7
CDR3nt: TGTGCCAGTAGTATCGGGACTGGGACCTACGAGCAGTACTTC
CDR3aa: CASSIGTGTYEQYF

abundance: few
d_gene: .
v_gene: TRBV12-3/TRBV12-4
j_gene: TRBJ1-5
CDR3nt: TGTGCCAGCAGTATCGGCCCTATGGCCCAGCATTTT
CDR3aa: CASSIGPMAQHF

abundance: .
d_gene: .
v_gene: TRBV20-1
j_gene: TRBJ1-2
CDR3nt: TGCAGTGCTAGAGATACCCTACAGGGCGACTATGGCTACACCTTC
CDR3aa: CSARDTLQGDYGYTF

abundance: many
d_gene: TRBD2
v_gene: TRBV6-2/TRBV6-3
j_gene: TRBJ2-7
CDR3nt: TGTGCCAGCAGCAGGACTAGCGGGGGCGAGCAGTACTTC
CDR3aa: CASSRTSGGEQYF

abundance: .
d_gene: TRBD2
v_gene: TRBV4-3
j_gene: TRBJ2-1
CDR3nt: TGCGCCAGCAGCCAATTCAACAAGCTAGCGGGAGGCCGATACAGTGAGCAGTTCTTC
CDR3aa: CASSQFNKLAGGRYSEQFF

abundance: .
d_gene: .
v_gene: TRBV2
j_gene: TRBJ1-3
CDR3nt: TGTGCCAGCAGTGAAGCGCGGGTAGATTCTGGAAACACCATATATTTT
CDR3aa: CASSEARVDSGNTIYF

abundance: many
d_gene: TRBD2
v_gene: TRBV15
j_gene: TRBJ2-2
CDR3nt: TGTGCCACCAGCGGTAGCGGGTGGGGGGGCACCGGGGAGCTGTTTTTT
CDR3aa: CATSGSGWGGTGELFF

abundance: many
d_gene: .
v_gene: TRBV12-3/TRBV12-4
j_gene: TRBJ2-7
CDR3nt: TGTGCCAGCAGCATAGATACGAGGCAGTACTTC
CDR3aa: CASSIDTRQYF

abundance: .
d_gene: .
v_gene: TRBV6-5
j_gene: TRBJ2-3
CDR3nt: TGTGCCAGCAGTTACTCGATCTGGCGTACTAGCACAGATACGCAGTATTTT
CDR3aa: CASSYSIWRTSTDTQYF

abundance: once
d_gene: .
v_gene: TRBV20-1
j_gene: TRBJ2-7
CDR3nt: TGCAGTGCTAGAGATCGGCAGGTTCCCTACGAGCAGTACTTC
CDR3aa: CSARDRQVPYEQYF

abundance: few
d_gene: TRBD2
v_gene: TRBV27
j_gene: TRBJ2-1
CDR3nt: TGTGCCAGCAGTTTTTTTCCTAGCGGGGATGAGCAGTTCTTC
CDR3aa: CASSFFPSGDEQFF

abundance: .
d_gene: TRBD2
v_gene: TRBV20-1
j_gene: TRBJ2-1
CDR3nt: TGCAGTGCTAGCCCCCGGCGGGAGGCCTCCTACAATGAGCAGTTCTTC
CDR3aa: CSASPRREASYNEQFF

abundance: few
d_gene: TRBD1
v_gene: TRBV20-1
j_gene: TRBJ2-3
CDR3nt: TGCAGTGCTAGCCGCACAGGGGAAGATACGCAGTATTTT
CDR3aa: CSASRTGEDTQYF

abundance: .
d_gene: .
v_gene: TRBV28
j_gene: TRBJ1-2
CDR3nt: TGTGCCAGCAAACGGGGAGTTTGGGGCTACACCTTC
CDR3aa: CASKRGVWGYTF

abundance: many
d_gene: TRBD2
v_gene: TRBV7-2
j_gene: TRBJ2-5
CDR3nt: TGTGCCAGCAGCTTAGGGGTGTGGAGCGGGAGGAGGAGAGGAGAGACCCAGTACTTC
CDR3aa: CASSLGVWSGRRRGETQYF

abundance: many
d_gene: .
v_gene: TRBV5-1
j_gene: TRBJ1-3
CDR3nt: TGCGCCAGCAGCTTGGATTGGAGAAACACCATATATTTT
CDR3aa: CASSLDWRNTIYF

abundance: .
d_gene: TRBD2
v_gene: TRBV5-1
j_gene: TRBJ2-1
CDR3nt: TGCGCCAGCAGCACACTGCCGGGACTAGCGGGGAATGAGCAGTTCTTC
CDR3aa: CASSTLPGLAGNEQFF

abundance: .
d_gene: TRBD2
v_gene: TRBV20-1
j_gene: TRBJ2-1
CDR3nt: TGCAGTGCCCAGACTAGCGATGAGCAGTTCTTC
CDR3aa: CSAQTSDEQFF

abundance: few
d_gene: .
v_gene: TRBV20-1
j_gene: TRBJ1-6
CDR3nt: TGCAGTGCTAGAGTTGGACCACGGGGTAATTCACCCCTCCACTTT
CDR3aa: CSARVGPRGNSPLHF